The 25 T cell receptor beta chains below were found in one sample sequenced in a study of blood T cell repertoires in COVID-19. Assay used: immunoSEQ multiplex PCR; TCRdb lists only in-frame clones, some missing. Found here are some 270,000 clones, approximately 85% of them singletons; the top ten hold 9.1%. The source material was PBMCs or T cells enriched from blood (not recorded which). The receptors shown here come from a woman aged 50 to 60 with acute COVID-19.

This rearrangement joins TRBV7-3 to TRBJ2-3; TRBD2 matches at 7 bases. Germline V gives CDR1 SGHTA, CDR2 FQGTGA. The length of the CDR3 is 15 residues. Unmatched junction bases numbered 8, after V lost 4 bases and J lost 4 bases. CDR3 in amino acids: CASSYGEGRADTQYF. CDR3 DNA: TGTGCCAGCAGCTACGGGGAGGGGAGAGCAGATACGCAGTATTTT.

The chain joins TRBV30 to TRBJ2-3, with 11 bases identical to TRBD2. The CDR3 length is 16 residues. Losses at the gene ends were 0 bases for V and 5 bases for J; bases not matched to a gene: 7. Germline V CDR1 and CDR2: GTSNPN, SVGIG (reference sequence). As DNA, the CDR3 is TGTGCCTGGAGTGTGGGTAGCGGGGGGGCGAGAGATACGCAGTATTTT. Translating gives CAWSVGSGGARDTQYF.

The rearrangement joins TRBV18 to TRBJ1-5, with 7 bases aligning to TRBD1. V lost 2 bases to trimming and J lost 4 bases; unmatched junction nucleotides: 8. Germline CDR1 and CDR2: KGHSH and LQKENI. The CDR3 is 16 amino acids. CDR3 region: CASSPGTAILNQPQHF. The CDR3 bases are TGTGCCAGCTCACCAGGGACAGCCATTCTGAATCAGCCCCAGCATTTT. Complete variable domain (other parts from reference TRBV18 and TRBJ1-5): NAGVMQNPRHLVRRRGQEARLRCSPMKGHSHVYWYRQLPEEGLKFMVYLQKENIIDESGMPKERFSAEFPKEGPSILRIQQVVRGDSAAYFCASSPGTAILNQPQHFGDGTRLSIL.

The V and J genes are TRBV3-1 (or the pseudogene TRBV3-2) and TRBJ2-3, with 11 nucleotides matching TRBD2. The CDR3 runs 15 residues. The germline gives CDR1 LGHDT, CDR2 YNNKEL (reference sequence). Trimming took 4 bases from V and 4 from J; bases not matched to a gene: 4. In DNA form, the CDR3 reads TGTGCCAGCAGCCTAGCGGGGGGGCTCGCAGATACGCAGTATTTT. It yields the protein CASSLAGGLADTQYF.

The V and J genes are TRBV24-1 and TRBJ2-3, with TRBD1 identical over 9 bases. The CDR3 is made up of 16 amino acids. Trimming at V came to 4 bases and at J to 1 base, leaving 5 bases not matched to a gene. CDR1 is KGHDR, CDR2 SFDVKD, per germline. The CDR3 bases are TGTGCCACCAGTGAGGCCCGGACAGGGGGCACAGATACGCAGTATTTT. It codes for CATSEARTGGTDTQYF.

This sequence joins TRBV6-1 and TRBJ2-5; TRBD1 matches 7 bases. V lost 1 base and J lost 4; bases outside the gene matches: 12. From germline, CDR1 is MNHNS and CDR2 SASEGT. CDR3 size: 17 residues. CDR3 protein: CASSEGYRDSSLETQYF. In nucleotides, the CDR3 is TGTGCCAGCAGTGAAGGGTACCGGGACAGTTCCCTAGAGACCCAGTACTTC.

This chain joins TRBV29-1 and TRBJ1-2; D remains ambiguous. Trimming shortened V by 2 bases and J by 4 bases, and 8 bases separated the two germline ends. CDR1 SQVTM and CDR2 ANQGSEA come from the germline V gene. This CDR3 is 12 amino acids long. CDR3 DNA: TGCAGCGTTGAATACAGATCCTATGGCTACACCTTC. This codes for CSVEYRSYGYTF. The full variable domain, with the rest looked up from reference TRBV29-1 and TRBJ1-2, is SAVISQKPSRDICQRGTSLTIQCQVDSQVTMMFWYRQQPGQSLTLIATANQGSEATYESGFVIDKFPISRPNLTFSTLTVSNMSPEDSSIYLCSVEYRSYGYTFGSGTRLTVV.

The chain has TRBV5-1 and TRBJ2-1, with D maybe TRBD1 (7 bases). The V gene lost 0 bases and the J gene lost 6 bases, with 13 bases spanning the gap. CDR1 SGHRS and CDR2 YFSETQ come from the germline V gene. This CDR3 is built from 15 residues. The CDR3 DNA reads as TGCGCCAGCAGCTTGGCTCAGGGGGGCGTCAATGAGCAGTTCTTC. Protein: CASSLAQGGVNEQFF.

The V gene is TRBV10-3, the J gene TRBJ1-1, with D possibly matching TRBD1 (5 bases). Germline loops: CDR1 ENHRY, CDR2 SYGVKD. The CDR3 is 16 amino acids. V lost 4 bases to trimming and J lost 0 bases, with 15 bases between them. DNA of the CDR3: TGTGCCATCAGTGTCAGGGCAGCGACTTTGAACACTGAAGCTTTCTTT. It is translated as CAISVRAATLNTEAFF.

This sequence joins TRBV7-9 and TRBJ1-1; D is unclear. The V gene lost 4 bases and the J gene lost 8 bases, with 11 bases spanning the gap. From germline, CDR1 is SEHNR and CDR2 FQNEAQ (reference sequence). The CDR3 has 12 amino acids. Written as DNA, the CDR3 is TGTGCCAGCAGCTCCGAGAGCACCGAAGCTTTCTTT. As protein: CASSSESTEAFF.

This clone has only a few counts. The chain employs TRBV27 and TRBJ2-2; TRBD1 matches 9 bases. V shed 5 bases and J 3 bases; nucleotides not matched to a gene: 7. This CDR3 has 16 amino acids. Germline V CDR1 and CDR2: MNHEY, SMNVEV (reference sequence). CDR3 loop: CASSRTGAIYTGELFF. CDR3 DNA: TGTGCCAGCAGTCGGACAGGGGCGATTTACACCGGGGAGCTGTTTTTT.

The chain carries TRBV7-2 and TRBJ1-1; unclear D gene. The V end was cut by 2 bases, the J end by 6 bases, with 13 bases between. CDR3 length equals 14 residues. Germline V gene data show CDR1 as SGHTA and CDR2 as FQGNSA. Written as DNA, the CDR3 is TGTGCCAGCAGCTTACTGGGAGCCACCCCTGAAGCTTTCTTT. Translated: CASSLLGATPEAFF.

The chain couples TRBV15 to TRBJ1-1; weak D call: TRBD1 (6 bases). The CDR3 loop spans 16 amino acids. Germline loops: CDR1 LNHNV, CDR2 YYDKDF (reference sequence). V was trimmed by 0 bases and J by 1 base, leaving 12 bases between them. CDR3 region: CATSRDFPGANTEAFF. CDR3 coding DNA: TGTGCCACCAGCAGAGATTTTCCAGGGGCGAACACTGAAGCTTTCTTT.

The genes are TRBV5-1 and TRBJ2-7; weak D call: TRBD2 (6 bases). Germline CDR1 reads SGHRS; CDR2 reads YFSETQ. Trimming shortened V by 4 bases and J by 2 bases, and 16 bases separated the two germline ends. CDR3 length equals 15 residues. The CDR3 protein is CASSPGVAAAYEQYF. The CDR3 DNA follows: TGCGCCAGCAGCCCGGGGGTAGCGGCAGCCTACGAGCAGTACTTC.

The V gene is TRBV20-1, the J gene TRBJ1-2, with 8 positions matching TRBD1. V dropped 4 bases and J dropped 4; count of bases not matched to a gene: 5. The CDR3 runs 13 residues. Germline V lookup: CDR1 DFQATT, CDR2 SNEGSKA (reference sequence). The CDR3 here is CSATDRGPYGYTF. CDR3 coding DNA: TGCAGTGCTACTGACAGGGGCCCCTATGGCTACACCTTC.

The gene calls are TRBV6-2 or TRBV6-3 and TRBJ1-6; no clear D gene. Germline loops: CDR1 MNHEY, CDR2 SVGEGT. Between the trimmed V and J ends, which lost 6 bases and 8 bases, there was a span of 14 bases. The CDR3 sequence is 14 residues long. The CDR3 sequence is CASSPFGGYSPLHF. CDR3 DNA: TGTGCCAGCAGCCCGTTCGGAGGCTATTCACCCCTCCACTTT.

The chain couples TRBV7-9 to TRBJ1-1; D possibly corresponds to TRBD1 (6 bases). The CDR3 contains 14 residues. Germline V CDR1 and CDR2: SEHNR, FQNEAQ (reference sequence). Trimming cost V 5 bases and J 3 bases, with 13 bases left between them. For the CDR3, the DNA is TGTGCCAGCAGCGCCCAGGGGTGGGACACTGAAGCTTTCTTT. Its protein is CASSAQGWDTEAFF.

This clone was seen once. The chain recombines TRBV7-6 with TRBJ2-3, with D tentatively TRBD2 (6 bases). The CDR3 loop spans 14 amino acids. Germline V gene lookup returns CDR1 SGHVS and CDR2 FNYEAQ. Trimming left V 3 bases short and J 4 bases short, with 11 bases between. CDR3 sequence (DNA): TGTGCCAGCAGCTTTGGAGGGAATGCAGATACGCAGTATTTT. This codes for CASSFGGNADTQYF.

The rearrangement links TRBV5-1 to TRBJ2-7, with a weak D call TRBD2 (6 bases). The V end was cut by 0 bases, the J end by 1 base, with 17 bases between. Germline loops: CDR1 SGHRS, CDR2 YFSETQ. The CDR3 covers 17 residues. CDR3 coding DNA: TGCGCCAGCAGCTTGGAGGGTCGGCGGGGAAGGTCCTACGAGCAGTACTTC. This encodes CASSLEGRRGRSYEQYF.

The chain combines TRBV7-2 with TRBJ1-1; no clear D gene. CDR3 length equals 15 residues. The V end was cut by 0 bases, the J end by 0 bases, with 8 bases between. In germline, CDR1 is SGHTA, CDR2 FQGNSA. CDR3 sequence (DNA): TGTGCCAGCAGCTTAGCGGGCGGGCTGAACACTGAAGCTTTCTTT. As protein: CASSLAGGLNTEAFF.

This clone was recorded only once. The rearrangement uses TRBV7-2 and TRBJ1-5, with 8 bases lining up with TRBD1. Germline V CDR1 and CDR2: SGHTA, FQGNSA. V was pared by 1 base and J by 11 bases, with 13 bases of the junction left unmatched. The CDR3 is 16 residues long. The DNA for the CDR3 is TGTGCCAGCAGCTTAGGCGACGAGACAGGGGCTTCGGCCCAGCATTTT. Its protein is CASSLGDETGASAQHF.

The chain couples TRBV7-9 to TRBJ1-2; unclear D gene. The CDR3 runs 16 residues. Germline CDR1 SEHNR, CDR2 FQNEAQ (reference sequence). The V and J ends lost 2 bases and 6 bases respectively, with 19 bases between them. The DNA for the CDR3 is TGTGCCAGCAGCTTAACTTTCACGGAGGTTCGTGATGGCTACACCTTC. Its translation: CASSLTFTEVRDGYTF. Full variable domain (remainder filled in from reference TRBV7-9 and TRBJ1-2): DTGVSQNPRHKITKRGQNVTFRCDPISEHNRLYWYRQTLGQGPEFLTYFQNEAQLEKSRLLSDRFSAERPKGSFSTLEIQRTEQGDSAMYLCASSLTFTEVRDGYTFGSGTRLTVV.

This clone is a singleton in its sample. The chain employs TRBV9 and TRBJ1-1; no firm D call. This CDR3 comprises 15 residues. V lost 0 bases to trimming and J lost 4 bases, with 13 bases between them. Germline loops: CDR1 SGDLS, CDR2 YYNGEE. CDR3 DNA: TGTGCCAGCAGCGTAGTGGCCGGCGGTCTCACTGAAGCTTTCTTT. It codes for CASSVVAGGLTEAFF.

The chain joins TRBV18 to TRBJ2-5, with D possibly matching TRBD1 (5 bases). This CDR3 contains 15 residues. The germline V and J ends were trimmed by 2 bases and 2 bases, with 12 bases remaining between them. Germline-derived CDR1 and CDR2 are KGHSH and LQKENI. The CDR3 nucleotides read TGTGCCAGCTCACCAGGGGCAGGGCCGCAAGAGACCCAGTACTTC. As protein: CASSPGAGPQETQYF.

This chain connects TRBV4-2 to TRBJ2-5; no clear D gene. The CDR3 loop spans 14 amino acids. V gave up 1 base and J gave up 1 base, with 7 bases separating them. Germline assignment: CDR1 LGHNA and CDR2 YNFKEQ. The chain's CDR3 is CASSQGGVQETQYF. The CDR3 DNA reads as TGTGCCAGCAGCCAAGGAGGCGTCCAAGAGACCCAGTACTTC.